This TCR beta chain derives from a study of T cells in Graves' hyperthyroidism and ophthalmopathy. Looking at the study overall: Peripheral blood was drawn at first diagnosis, prior to all treatment. Study conclusions and caveats: Blood also held most thyroid clonotypes expanded beyond 0.001.

This clonotype was seen a few times. The antigen remains unidentified. The CDR3 runs 13 residues. The V and J ends lost 5 bases and 8 bases, in that order; junction bases with no gene match: 5. RNA transcripts were the template for amplifying TCR beta CDR3 regions. A set of HTBI primers served as the primers for a first-round RT-PCR of the TCR CDR3. TCRdb processed the multiplex PCR reads anew with MiXCR; each CDR3 protein has one entry. There are under 450,000 distinct CDR3 sequences in the sample; roughly 14% occur only once, and roughly 7.4% lies in the top ten. Graves' hyperthyroidism without ophthalmopathy progression within 18 months was termed stable. Patients were excluded for uncontrolled infection, other autoimmune disease, pregnancy or lactation.

This chain joins TRBV12-3 or TRBV12-4 and TRBJ1-2, with TRBD1 matching 10 bases. The clonotype comes from a woman aged 18-29 years with Graves' hyperthyroidism. Sequenced: blood. CDR3 sequence (DNA): TGTGCCAGCAGTATAGGGACAGGGGCGGGCTACACCTTC. Translation: CASSIGTGAGYTF.